This entry concerns a single TCR beta chain. This entry comes from a study of blood T cell repertoires in COVID-19. Study details: Collection of acute and convalescent COVID-19 samples took place in the United States, Italy and Spain. From T cells, B-cell-depleted T cells, or PBMCs came the material, which was cDNA or gDNA.

Original data processing: Scientists estimated how many nucleated cells there were by amplifying reference gene primers. Assay used: immunoSEQ multiplex PCR; TCRdb lists only in-frame clones, some missing. V and J calls and clone size are as listed in that table; D and trimming were resolved from the DNA. This sample carries a few hundred thousand clones, approximately 89% of them seen once, and the ten largest clones take over 1.5%. Patients at the Seattle site were enrolled during active infection and followed longitudinally. This CDR3 comprises 14 residues. Trimming took off 6 bases at V and 8 bases at J, with 19 bases between the two ends. Germline CDR1 is SNHLY and CDR2 is FYNNEI.

The chain combines TRBV2 with TRBJ1-2; tentatively, D is TRBD1 (5 bases). The sequence derives from a woman aged 25 to 39 with COVID-19, enrolled during active disease. The sequenced material came from peripheral blood. CDR3 sequence: CASRTQLDSPGYTF. In DNA, the CDR3 is TGTGCCAGCAGAACCCAGCTTGACAGCCCCGGCTACACCTTC.